The next 8 T cell receptor beta chains were all read from a single sample in a study of blood T cell repertoires in COVID-19. Some clones are missing from TCRdb's copy, which holds only in-frame ones; the method was immunoSEQ multiplex PCR. The sample lists 40,000 or so clones, approximately 88% occurring once. Sequencing was done on a sample of peripheral blood. These receptor sequences come from a man aged 50-60 years with active COVID-19.

The V gene is TRBV7-2, the J gene TRBJ1-1, with TRBD1 identical over 7 bases. Trimming at V came to 1 base and at J to 1 base, leaving 3 bases not matched to a gene. The CDR3 totals 15 residues. Per germline, CDR1 SGHTA and CDR2 FQGNSA. CDR3 coding DNA: TGTGCCAGCAGCTTAGGACAGGGAGGGAACACTGAAGCTTTCTTT. This translates into CASSLGQGGNTEAFF.

The J gene is TRBJ1-2, the V gene TRBV4-3; D might be TRBD1 (6 bases). The germline gives CDR1 LGHNA, CDR2 YSLEER. Trimming stripped 0 bases from V and 5 bases from J, with 10 bases between. The CDR3 is 14 amino acids. The CDR3 nucleotides are TGCGCCAGCAGCCAAGATGAGGGGGGGTATGGCTACACCTTC. Protein product: CASSQDEGGYGYTF.

V usage is TRBV5-1 and J usage is TRBJ1-6; D is perhaps TRBD1 (6 bases). This CDR3 is 15 amino acids long. V was clipped by 0 bases and J by 7 bases, with 11 bases between them. Germline-derived CDR1 and CDR2 are SGHRS and YFSETQ. CDR3 in DNA: TGCGCCAGCAGCTTGGGGGGGCGCGGGAATTCACCCCTCCACTTT. Protein: CASSLGGRGNSPLHF.

The V and J genes are TRBV19 and TRBJ2-6, with D perhaps TRBD2 (6 bases). The CDR3 is 14 amino acids. Germline V lookup: CDR1 LNHDA, CDR2 SQIVND (reference sequence). Trimming left V 3 bases short and J 4 bases short, with 7 bases between. This CDR3 reads CASSILAGANVLTF. The DNA for the CDR3 is TGTGCCAGTAGTATTCTAGCGGGGGCCAACGTCCTGACTTTC.

CDR3 sequence reads: CASTGQQETQYF. The DNA of the CDR3 is TGTGCCAGCACCGGACAGCAAGAGACCCAGTACTTC. This chain joins TRBV7-2 and TRBJ2-5; D possibly corresponds to TRBD1 (6 bases). Germline loops: CDR1 SGHTA, CDR2 FQGNSA. The length of the CDR3 is 12 residues. The ends were cut back, 7 bases at V and 2 bases at J, with 8 bases in the middle. The full variable domain, completed using reference TRBV7-2 and TRBJ2-5, is GAGVSQSPSNKVTEKGKDVELRCDPISGHTALYWYRQSLGQGLEFLIYFQGNSAPDKSGLPSDRFSAERTGGSVSTLTIQRTQQEDSAVYLCASTGQQETQYFGPGTRLLVL.

This chain joins TRBV23-1 and TRBJ1-2; D is unresolved. TRBV23-1 is an open reading frame, and its role is uncertain. The V and J ends lost 0 bases and 8 bases respectively, with 10 bases between them. This CDR3 is built from 13 residues. In DNA, the CDR3 is TGCGCCAGCAGTCAATCGTCGGGGTGCGGCTACACCTTC. Translating gives CASSQSSGCGYTF.

The gene calls are TRBV27 and TRBJ2-5; tentative D call: TRBD2 (7 bases). This CDR3 is 15 amino acids long. V lost 3 bases, J lost 2 bases, and 13 bases lay in between. Germline-derived CDR1 and CDR2 are MNHEY and SMNVEV (reference sequence). This CDR3 is CASSFGGAVQETQYF. CDR3 sequence (DNA): TGTGCCAGCAGTTTTGGGGGGGCGGTACAAGAGACCCAGTACTTC.

The chain recombines TRBV6-2 or TRBV6-3 with TRBJ2-7; 7 positions agree with TRBD1. The CDR3 sequence is 14 residues long. Trimming removed 3 bases from V and 2 bases from J; junction bases left unmatched: 4. Germline V gives CDR1 MNHEY, CDR2 SVGEGT. For the CDR3, the DNA is TGTGCCAGCAGTTATGACAGGGTCGCCTACGAGCAGTACTTC. Protein: CASSYDRVAYEQYF.